Reported below is one TCR beta chain. These data originate in a study of blood T cell repertoires in COVID-19. Overall study: COVID-19 samples from acute and convalescent phases originated in the United States, Italy and Spain. PBMCs, B-cell-depleted T cells, or T cells provided the cDNA or gDNA that made up the material.

Original data processing: Reference gene primer amplification gave estimated nucleated cell counts. The data were produced by immunoSEQ multiplex PCR, yet TCRdb's version contains in-frame clones alone and is incomplete. The V and J calls and clone size come from that table; D and trimming were worked out from the DNA. The top ten hold over 40% of the sample, which has nearly 30,000 clones, 70% to 80% seen once. The CDR3 has 15 amino acids. Unmatched junction bases numbered 6, after V lost 3 bases and J lost 5 bases. Germline V gene lookup returns CDR1 MDHEN and CDR2 SYDVKM. The chain combines TRBV28 with TRBJ2-2; TRBD1 matches at 7 bases. Input material: peripheral blood. The clonotype was recovered from a woman aged 70-85 years with acute or convalescent COVID-19. This CDR3 reads CASSFSGGYTGELFF. CDR3 bases: TGTGCCAGCAGTTTCTCAGGGGGTTATACCGGGGAGCTGTTTTTT.